Reported below is one T cell receptor beta chain. Individuals drawn from about 26 US areas were roughly 18 to 95 years old. Assignment of participants to cohorts was predicated upon participant-reported clinical history. Per the original methods: Amplification from reference gene primers served as the basis for estimated nucleated cell counts. Generated by immunoSEQ multiplex PCR, the TCRdb table keeps only in-frame clones and is missing some. V and J calls and clone size follow that table, whereas D and trimming were derived from the DNA. The sample lists fewer than 250,000 clones, roughly 79% occurring once. The entry originates in a study of blood T cell repertoires in COVID-19. Study overall: T cells, B-cell-depleted T cells, or PBMCs provided the cDNA or gDNA that served as material.

The CDR3 is 17 residues long. The V end lost 1 base, the J end lost 1 base, and 15 bases lay between the germline ends. Germline V CDR1 and CDR2: MGHRA, YSYEKL. The V gene is TRBV4-1, the J gene TRBJ2-3; tentatively, D is TRBD1 (6 bases). What was sequenced was PBMCs or T cells enriched from blood (not recorded which). The clonotype comes from a woman between 45 and 60 years old with acute COVID-19. The CDR3 DNA follows: TGCGCCAGCAGCCAAGGCCCCCAGGGGTTACGCACAGATACGCAGTATTTT. Its translation: CASSQGPQGLRTDTQYF.